Presented here are 9 T cell receptor delta chains from one specimen sequenced in a study of gamma-delta chains in newborns, infants, children. TCRdb re-processed the reads using CATT. The sample has about a thousand delta-chain clones, 1.3% seen once. Sequenced: blood. The receptors were sampled from a child in good health.

This clone was seen only a few times. This may come from a read error, since a much larger clone is one base off. At the DNA level, this CDR3 is encoded by other sequences in the same sample as well. The chain is built from TRDV2 and TRDJ1; 8 nucleotides match TRDD3. The CDR3 runs to 19 residues. CDR1 and CDR2 (germline): GEAIGNYY, EKD. CDR3 amino acids: CACDTSGLGGPSYTDKLIF. The DNA of the CDR3 is TGTGCCTGTGACACATCGGGACTGGGGGGTCCCTCGTACACCGATAAGCTCATCTTT.

The sample holds a few counts of this clone. One base away lies a much larger clone, so this may be a sequencing read error. Other nucleotide sequences from this sample produce the same CDR3. The chain joins TRDV1 to TRDJ1; TRDD2 matches 8 bases. The germline V gene has CDR1 TSWWSYY and CDR2 QGS. This CDR3 has 19 residues. The CDR3 region has the DNA TGTGCTCTTGGGGCTTCCTACGAGCTGTCGGTAATATACACTGATAAACTCATCTTT. Amino acids: CALGASYELSVIYTDKLIF.

The J gene is TRDJ1, the V gene TRDV1; TRDD3 aligns across 8 bases. V was clipped by 1 base and J by 0 bases; unmatched bases: 10. Germline V gene data show CDR1 as TSWWSYY and CDR2 as QGS. There are 18 residues in the CDR3. CDR3 protein: CALGERSIRGYYTDKLIF. The CDR3 DNA follows: TGTGCTCTTGGGGAACGCTCCATCAGGGGATACTACACCGATAAACTCATCTTT.

In regard to this clone: One junction end disagrees with the germline gene, perhaps due to a read error. The V and J genes are TRDV2 and TRDJ2; 12 nucleotides align to TRDD3. This CDR3 has 18 residues. Germline V gene data show CDR1 as GEAIGNYY and CDR2 as EKD. The DNA for the CDR3 is TGTGCCCGTGACAAACTGGGGGATACTCTCCCTTTGACAGCACGACTCTTCTTT. Translating it yields CARDKLGDTLPLTARLFF.

This clone was detected a few times. The protein in TCRdb stems from a much larger clone and differs at residue 11 from this DNA's translation, likely a read error; here the protein is translated from the DNA. The chain is built from TRDV2 and TRDJ3; 9 positions match TRDD3. V was pared by 3 bases and J by 9 bases, with 11 bases of the junction left unmatched. Germline-derived CDR1 and CDR2 are GEAIGNYY and EKD. The CDR3 extends over 17 amino acids. The CDR3 bases are TGTGCCTGTGACCCCGTACTGGGGGACCGGGGCACCCGACAGATGTTTTTC. Amino acid sequence: CACDPVLGDRGTRQMFF.

On this clone itself: One base away lies a much larger clone, so this may be a sequencing read error. The sample holds other DNA sequences that translate to the same CDR3. The chain recombines TRDV2 with TRDJ1, with 11 bases identical to TRDD3. Germline V gene lookup returns CDR1 GEAIGNYY and CDR2 EKD. This CDR3 is built from 18 residues. J lost 3 bases, V lost 3 bases, and 14 bases had no gene match. The CDR3 DNA reads TGTGCCTGTGACGGACTGGTAATGGGGGATACGCGTCCCGATAAACTCATCTTT. Its translation: CACDGLVMGDTRPDKLIF.

Remarks on this clone: This likely reflects a read error, since a far larger clone is one base away. The chain links TRDV2 to TRDJ1; 8 nucleotides match TRDD3. The CDR3 runs 14 residues. Germline loops: CDR1 GEAIGNYY, CDR2 EKD. The CDR3 is CARDSLTGGQKLIF. DNA for the CDR3: TGTGCCCGTGATTCCCTTACTGGGGGCCAGAAACTCATCTTT.

In this sample, this clone is large. This chain joins TRDV2 and TRDJ1; 10 bases line up with TRDD3. Per germline, CDR1 GEAIGNYY and CDR2 EKD. This CDR3 has 19 amino acids. The trim removed 3 bases at V and 4 bases at J, leaving 19 bases unmatched. The CDR3 here is CACDQVLGGIREVFDKLIF. As DNA, the CDR3 is TGTGCCTGTGACCAGGTATTAGGGGGGATACGCGAGGTATTCGATAAACTCATCTTT.

About this clone: The protein in TCRdb stems from a much larger clone and differs at residue 15 from this DNA's translation, likely a read error; here the protein is translated from the DNA. The chain carries TRDV2 and TRDJ3; 9 bases map to TRDD3. This CDR3 region has 17 residues. The germline V gene encodes CDR1 GEAIGNYY and CDR2 EKD. The CDR3 loop reads CACDPVLGDRDTRQVFF. The CDR3 DNA follows: TGTGCCTGTGACCCCGTACTGGGGGACCGGGACACCCGACAGGTGTTTTTC.